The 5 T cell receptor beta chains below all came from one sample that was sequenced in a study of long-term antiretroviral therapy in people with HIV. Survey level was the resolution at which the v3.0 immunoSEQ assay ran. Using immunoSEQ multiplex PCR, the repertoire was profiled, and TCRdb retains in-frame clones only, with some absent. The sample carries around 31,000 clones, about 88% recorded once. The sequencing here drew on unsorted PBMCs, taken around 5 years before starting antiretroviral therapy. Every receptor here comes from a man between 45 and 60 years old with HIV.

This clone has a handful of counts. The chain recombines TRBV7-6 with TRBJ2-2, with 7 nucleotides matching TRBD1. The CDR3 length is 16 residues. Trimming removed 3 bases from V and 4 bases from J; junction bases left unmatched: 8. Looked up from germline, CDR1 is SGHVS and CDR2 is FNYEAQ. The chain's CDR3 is CASSFKGGAGTGELFF. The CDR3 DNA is TGTGCCAGCAGCTTCAAAGGGGGCGCGGGCACCGGGGAGCTGTTTTTT.

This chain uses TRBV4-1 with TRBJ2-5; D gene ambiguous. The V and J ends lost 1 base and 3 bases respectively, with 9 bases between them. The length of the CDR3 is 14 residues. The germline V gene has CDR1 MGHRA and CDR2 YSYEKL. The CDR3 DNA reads TGCGCCAGCAGCCAAGTTTACAGAGAAGAGACCCAGTACTTC. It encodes CASSQVYREETQYF.

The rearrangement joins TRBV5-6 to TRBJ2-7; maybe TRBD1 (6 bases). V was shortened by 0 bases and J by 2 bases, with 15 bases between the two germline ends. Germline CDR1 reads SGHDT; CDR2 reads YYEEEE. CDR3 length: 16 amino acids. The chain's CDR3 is CASSLGLGAATYEQYF. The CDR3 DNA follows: TGTGCCAGCAGCTTGGGATTGGGGGCAGCCACCTACGAGCAGTACTTC.

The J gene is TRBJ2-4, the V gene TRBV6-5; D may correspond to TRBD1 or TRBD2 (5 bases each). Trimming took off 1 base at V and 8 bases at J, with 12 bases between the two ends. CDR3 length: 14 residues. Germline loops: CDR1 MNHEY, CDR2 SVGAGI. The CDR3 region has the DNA TGTGCCAGCAGTTACTTAGCAGGGCGGGACATTCAGTACTTC. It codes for CASSYLAGRDIQYF.

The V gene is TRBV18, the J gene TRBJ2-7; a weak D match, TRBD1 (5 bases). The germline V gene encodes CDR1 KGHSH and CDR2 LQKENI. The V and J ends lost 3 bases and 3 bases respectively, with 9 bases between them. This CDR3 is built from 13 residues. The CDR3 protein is CASSPTADYEQYF. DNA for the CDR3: TGTGCCAGCTCACCGACAGCCGACTACGAGCAGTACTTC.